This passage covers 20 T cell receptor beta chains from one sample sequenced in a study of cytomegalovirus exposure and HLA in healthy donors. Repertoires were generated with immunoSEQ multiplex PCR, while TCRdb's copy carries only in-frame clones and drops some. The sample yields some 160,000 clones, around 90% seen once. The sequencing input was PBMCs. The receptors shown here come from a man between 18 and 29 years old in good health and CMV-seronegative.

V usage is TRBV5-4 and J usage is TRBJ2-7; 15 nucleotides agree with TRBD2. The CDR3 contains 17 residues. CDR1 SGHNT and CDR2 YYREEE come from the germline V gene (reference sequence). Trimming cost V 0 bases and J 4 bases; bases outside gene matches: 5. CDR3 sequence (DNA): TGTGCCAGCAGCTTGGCGGGAGGGACTAGCGGGAGGTACGAGCAGTACTTC. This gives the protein CASSLAGGTSGRYEQYF.

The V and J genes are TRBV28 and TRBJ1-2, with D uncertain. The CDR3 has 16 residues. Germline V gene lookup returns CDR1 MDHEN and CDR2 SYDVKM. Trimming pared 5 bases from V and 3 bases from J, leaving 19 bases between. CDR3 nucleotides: TGTGCCAGCAGTCCCCCGGGAGCGGTTGGGGACTATGGCTACACCTTC. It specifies CASSPPGAVGDYGYTF.

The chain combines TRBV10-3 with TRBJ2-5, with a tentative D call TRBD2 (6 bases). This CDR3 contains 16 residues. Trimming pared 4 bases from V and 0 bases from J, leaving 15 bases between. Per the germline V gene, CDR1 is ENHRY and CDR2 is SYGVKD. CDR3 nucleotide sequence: TGTGCCATCAGTGCTGTTAGCGGATGGGACCAAGAGACCCAGTACTTC. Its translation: CAISAVSGWDQETQYF.

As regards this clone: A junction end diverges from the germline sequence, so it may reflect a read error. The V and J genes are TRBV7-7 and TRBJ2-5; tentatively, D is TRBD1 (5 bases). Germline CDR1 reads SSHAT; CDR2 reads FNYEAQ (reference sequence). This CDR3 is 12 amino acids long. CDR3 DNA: TGTGCTAGCAGCTTAGACAGAGAGACCCAGTACTTC. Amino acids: CASSLDRETQYF. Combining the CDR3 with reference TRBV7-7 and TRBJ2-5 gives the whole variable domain GAGVSQSPRYKVTKRGQDVTLRCDPISSHATLYWYQQALGQGPEFLTYFNYEAQPDKSGLPSDRFSAERPEGSISTLTIQRTEQRDSAMYRCASSLDRETQYFGPGTRLLVL.

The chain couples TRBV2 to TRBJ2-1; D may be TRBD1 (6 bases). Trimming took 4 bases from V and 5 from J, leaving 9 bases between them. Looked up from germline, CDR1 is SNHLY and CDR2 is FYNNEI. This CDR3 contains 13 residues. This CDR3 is CASSVGADNEQFF. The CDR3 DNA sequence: TGTGCCAGCAGTGTGGGGGCGGACAATGAGCAGTTCTTC.

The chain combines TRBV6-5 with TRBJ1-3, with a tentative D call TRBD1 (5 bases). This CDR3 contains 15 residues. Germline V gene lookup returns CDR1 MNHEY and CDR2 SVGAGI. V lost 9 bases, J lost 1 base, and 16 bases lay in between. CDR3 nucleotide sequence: TGTGCCAGTTCGTCAGGGCCGACGTCTGGAAACACCATATATTTT. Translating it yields CASSSGPTSGNTIYF.

Written as DNA, the CDR3 is TGTGCCAGCAGCGTACTAAGCGGGAGCACAGATACGCAGTATTTT. Residues: CASSVLSGSTDTQYF. The rearrangement links TRBV9 to TRBJ2-3, with TRBD2 as a possible D gene (6 bases). The V end was cut by 1 base, the J end by 0 bases, with 9 bases between. The CDR3 is 15 amino acids. From germline, CDR1 is SGDLS and CDR2 YYNGEE.

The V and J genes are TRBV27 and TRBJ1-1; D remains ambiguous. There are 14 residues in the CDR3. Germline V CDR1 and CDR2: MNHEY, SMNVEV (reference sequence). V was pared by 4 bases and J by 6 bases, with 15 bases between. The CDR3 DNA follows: TGTGCCAGCAGTTCCACCGGACTTTGGGCTGAAGCTTTCTTT. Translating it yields CASSSTGLWAEAFF.

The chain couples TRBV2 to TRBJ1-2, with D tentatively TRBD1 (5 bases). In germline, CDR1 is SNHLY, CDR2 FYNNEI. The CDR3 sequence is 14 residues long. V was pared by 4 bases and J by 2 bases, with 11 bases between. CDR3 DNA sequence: TGTGCCAGCAGTGTAGGAGGGGCCAACTATGGCTACACCTTC. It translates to CASSVGGANYGYTF.

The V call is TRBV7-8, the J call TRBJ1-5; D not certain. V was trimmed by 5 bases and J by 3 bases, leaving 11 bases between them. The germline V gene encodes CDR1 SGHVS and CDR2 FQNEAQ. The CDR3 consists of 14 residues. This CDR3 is CASSRTPNNQPQHF. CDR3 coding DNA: TGTGCCAGCAGCCGTACACCGAACAATCAGCCCCAGCATTTT.

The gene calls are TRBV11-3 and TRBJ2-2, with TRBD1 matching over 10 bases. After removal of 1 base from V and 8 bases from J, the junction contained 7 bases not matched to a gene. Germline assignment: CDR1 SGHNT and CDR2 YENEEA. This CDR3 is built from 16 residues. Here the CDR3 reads CASSLGGQGRSGELFF. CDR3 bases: TGTGCCAGCAGCTTAGGGGGACAGGGGCGTTCTGGGGAGCTGTTTTTT.

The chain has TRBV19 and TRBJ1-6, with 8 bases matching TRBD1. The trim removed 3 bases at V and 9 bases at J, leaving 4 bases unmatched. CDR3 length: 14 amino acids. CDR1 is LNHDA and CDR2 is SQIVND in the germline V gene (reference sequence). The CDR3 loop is CASSIGRGLSPLHF. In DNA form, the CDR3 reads TGTGCCAGTAGTATCGGCAGGGGGCTTTCACCCCTCCACTTT.

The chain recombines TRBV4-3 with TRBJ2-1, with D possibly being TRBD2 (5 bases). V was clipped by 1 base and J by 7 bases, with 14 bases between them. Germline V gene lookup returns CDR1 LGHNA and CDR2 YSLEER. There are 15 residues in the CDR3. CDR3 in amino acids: CASSQAPTQRNEQFF. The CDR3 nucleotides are TGCGCCAGCAGCCAAGCCCCGACCCAGCGGAATGAGCAGTTCTTC.

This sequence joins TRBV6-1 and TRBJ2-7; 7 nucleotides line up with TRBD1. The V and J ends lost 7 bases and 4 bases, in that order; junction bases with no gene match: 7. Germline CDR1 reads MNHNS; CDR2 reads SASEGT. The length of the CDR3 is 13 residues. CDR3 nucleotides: TGTGCCAGCAATACAGGGGCCTCATACGAGCAGTACGTC. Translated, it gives CASNTGASYEQYV.

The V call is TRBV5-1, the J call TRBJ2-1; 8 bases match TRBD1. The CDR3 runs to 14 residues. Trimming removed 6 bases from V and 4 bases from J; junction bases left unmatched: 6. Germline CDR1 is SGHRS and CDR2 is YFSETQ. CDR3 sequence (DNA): TGCGCCAGCATAGGGGACAGGAATTACAATGAGCAGTTCTTC. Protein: CASIGDRNYNEQFF.

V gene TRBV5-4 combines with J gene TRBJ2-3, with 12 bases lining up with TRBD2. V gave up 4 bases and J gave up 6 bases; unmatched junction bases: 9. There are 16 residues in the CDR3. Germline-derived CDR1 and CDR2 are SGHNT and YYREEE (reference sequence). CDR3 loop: CASSPLAGGPGDTQYF. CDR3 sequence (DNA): TGTGCCAGCAGCCCTCTAGCGGGGGGGCCAGGGGATACGCAGTATTTT.

The CDR3 nucleotides are TGTGCCAGTAGTACGGGGACAGGGGCCTTCCCCTACAATGAGCAGTTCTTC. This translates into CASSTGTGAFPYNEQFF. The chain combines TRBV19 with TRBJ2-1; 10 positions match TRBD1. This CDR3 is 17 amino acids long. V shed 4 bases and J 2 bases; nucleotides not matched to a gene: 8. CDR1 and CDR2 (germline): LNHDA, SQIVND (reference sequence).

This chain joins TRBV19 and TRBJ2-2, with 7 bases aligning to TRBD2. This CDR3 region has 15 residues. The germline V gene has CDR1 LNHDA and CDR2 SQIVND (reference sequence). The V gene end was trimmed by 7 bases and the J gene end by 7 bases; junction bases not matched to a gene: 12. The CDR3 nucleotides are TGTGCCAGTAAACGGCGGACTAGGGTTGACGGGGAGCTGTTTTTT. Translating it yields CASKRRTRVDGELFF.

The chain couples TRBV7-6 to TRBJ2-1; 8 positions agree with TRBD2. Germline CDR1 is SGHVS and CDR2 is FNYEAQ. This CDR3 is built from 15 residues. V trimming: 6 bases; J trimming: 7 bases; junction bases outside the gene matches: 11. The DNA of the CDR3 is TGTGCCAGCAGTATGGCAATAGCGGGGTTTAATGAGCAGTTCTTC. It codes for CASSMAIAGFNEQFF.

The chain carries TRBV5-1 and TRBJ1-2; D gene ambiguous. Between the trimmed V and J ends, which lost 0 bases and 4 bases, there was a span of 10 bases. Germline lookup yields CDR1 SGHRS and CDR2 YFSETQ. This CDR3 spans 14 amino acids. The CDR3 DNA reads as TGCGCCAGCAGCTTGGACGGGAGAGGCTATGGCTACACCTTC. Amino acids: CASSLDGRGYGYTF.